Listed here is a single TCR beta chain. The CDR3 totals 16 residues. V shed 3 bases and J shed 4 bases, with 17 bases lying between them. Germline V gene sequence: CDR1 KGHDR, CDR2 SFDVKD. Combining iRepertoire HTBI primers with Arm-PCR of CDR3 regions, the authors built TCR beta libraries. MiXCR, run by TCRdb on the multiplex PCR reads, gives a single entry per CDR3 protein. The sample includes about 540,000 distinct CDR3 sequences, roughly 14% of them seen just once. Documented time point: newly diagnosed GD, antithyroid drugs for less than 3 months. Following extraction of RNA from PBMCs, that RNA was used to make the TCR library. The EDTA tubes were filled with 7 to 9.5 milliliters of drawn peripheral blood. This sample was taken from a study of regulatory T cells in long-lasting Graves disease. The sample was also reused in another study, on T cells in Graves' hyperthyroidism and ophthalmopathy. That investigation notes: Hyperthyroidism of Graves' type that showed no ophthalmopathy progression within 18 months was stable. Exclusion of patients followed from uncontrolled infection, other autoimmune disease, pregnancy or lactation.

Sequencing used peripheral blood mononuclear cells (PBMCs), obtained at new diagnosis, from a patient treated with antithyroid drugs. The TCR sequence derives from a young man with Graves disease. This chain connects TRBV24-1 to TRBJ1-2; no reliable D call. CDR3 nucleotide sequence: TGTGCCACCAGTGATCCCGACATTCGCAACGGCTATGGCTACACCTTC. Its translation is CATSDPDIRNGYGYTF.